Each of the 21 T cell receptor beta chains below was sequenced from the same sample in a study of T cells after yellow fever vaccination. TCRdb re-derived calls from the 5' RACE reads in MiXCR, one entry per CDR3 protein. Of 100,000 to 150,000 distinct CDR3 sequences listed, more than 6% are singletons. The material was CD4+ T cells sorted from PBMCs, obtained roughly 10 days after the first yellow fever vaccination. All receptors come from a man younger than 30 who received the YFV17D yellow fever vaccine.

This clonotype was recorded many times. The chain has TRBV4-2 and TRBJ1-3, with D maybe TRBD1 (6 bases). This CDR3 contains 16 residues. The germline CDR1 and CDR2 sequences are LGHNA and YNFKEQ. The ends were cut back, 0 bases at V and 4 bases at J, with 13 bases in the middle. Written as DNA, the CDR3 is TGTGCCAGCAGCCAAGATCGAGGACAGCAAGGAAACACCATATATTTT. This codes for CASSQDRGQQGNTIYF.

This clonotype showed up many times. The CDR3 sequence: CSAHSRGGLDEQFF. The DNA for the CDR3 is TGCAGTGCCCACTCCCGGGGGGGCTTGGATGAGCAGTTCTTC. V is TRBV20-1 and J is TRBJ2-1, with 8 bases identical to TRBD2. The germline gives CDR1 DFQATT, CDR2 SNEGSKA (reference sequence). V was clipped by 6 bases and J by 8 bases; unmatched bases: 12. This CDR3 is 14 amino acids long.

The genes are TRBV20-1 and TRBJ2-3, with no clear D. The CDR3 extends over 13 amino acids. Trimming took off 5 bases at V and 0 bases at J, with 9 bases between the two ends. Germline V gives CDR1 DFQATT, CDR2 SNEGSKA (reference sequence). As DNA, the CDR3 is TGCAGTGCTTACCGGGTTAGCACAGATACGCAGTATTTT. Translated: CSAYRVSTDTQYF.

This clonotype has a count of ten or more. The chain employs TRBV6-5 and TRBJ2-5; TRBD2 matches 13 bases. V shed 2 bases and J 5 bases; nucleotides not matched to a gene: 11. The germline V gene has CDR1 MNHEY and CDR2 SVGAGI. This CDR3 is 18 amino acids long. CDR3 sequence: CASSYGGTSGGGRETQYF. The DNA for the CDR3 is TGTGCCAGCAGTTACGGTGGAACTAGCGGGGGGGGGAGGGAGACCCAGTACTTC.

The chain is built from TRBV4-2 and TRBJ2-1; D possibly corresponds to TRBD2 (6 bases). The germline V gene has CDR1 LGHNA and CDR2 YNFKEQ. The ends were cut back, 0 bases at V and 4 bases at J, with 19 bases in the middle. The CDR3 runs to 18 residues. As DNA, the CDR3 is TGTGCCAGCAGCCAAGAGGAGGGCCAGAGAAAGGGGTACAATGAGCAGTTCTTC. This sequence encodes CASSQEEGQRKGYNEQFF.

The table lists this clonotype with many counts. The genes are TRBV3-1 and TRBJ1-4, with D perhaps TRBD1 (5 bases). Per germline, CDR1 LGHDT and CDR2 YNNKEL (reference sequence). Trimming pared 0 bases from V and 11 bases from J, leaving 16 bases between. This CDR3 region has 15 residues. The CDR3 sequence: CASSQDSQIRGKLFF. The CDR3 bases are TGTGCCAGCAGCCAAGATTCTCAGATCCGGGGCAAACTGTTTTTT.

This clonotype was counted at least ten times. The gene calls are TRBV12-3 or TRBV12-4 and TRBJ1-1; perhaps TRBD1 as D (5 bases). The V gene lost 5 bases and the J gene lost 4 bases, with 23 bases spanning the gap. The CDR3 length is 17 residues. Here the CDR3 DNA reads TGTGCCAGCAGTCCCGGGGGTCTTCGCGATTACGCCACTGAAGCTTTCTTT. It encodes CASSPGGLRDYATEAFF.

This clonotype was seen a handful of times. The V and J genes are TRBV5-4 and TRBJ2-2; D could derive from TRBD1 or TRBD2 (6 bases each). The CDR3 spans 13 residues. Per the germline V gene, CDR1 is SGHNT and CDR2 is YYREEE (reference sequence). V lost 6 bases to trimming and J lost 4 bases, with 10 bases between them. CDR3 in amino acids: CASKGGGTGELFF. The DNA of the CDR3 is TGTGCCAGCAAGGGGGGAGGCACCGGGGAGCTGTTTTTT.

This clonotype was counted many times. The chain couples TRBV20-1 to TRBJ2-1; 9 bases map to TRBD2. Germline V CDR1 and CDR2: DFQATT, SNEGSKA (reference sequence). Trimming took 6 bases from V and 3 from J; bases not matched to a gene: 12. This CDR3 spans 16 amino acids. The CDR3 sequence: CSAMSPTSGHYNEQFF. For the CDR3, the DNA is TGCAGTGCCATGTCCCCGACTAGCGGACACTACAATGAGCAGTTCTTC.

V gene TRBV6-6 combines with J gene TRBJ1-2; D is unresolved. Germline V lookup: CDR1 MNHNY, CDR2 SVGAGI (reference sequence). V was cut by 5 bases and J by 2 bases, with 6 bases left in between. The CDR3 runs to 12 residues. This CDR3 is CASSAINYGYTF. The CDR3, as DNA: TGTGCCAGCAGTGCGATCAACTATGGCTACACCTTC.

In this sample, this clonotype turned up many times. The rearrangement joins TRBV9 to TRBJ2-1, with TRBD2 matching over 9 bases. Germline V lookup: CDR1 SGDLS, CDR2 YYNGEE. Unmatched junction bases numbered 10, after V lost 3 bases and J lost 9 bases. The CDR3 spans 15 residues. The CDR3 here is CASSGIRETSGEQFF. The CDR3 region has the DNA TGTGCCAGCAGCGGGATTCGAGAGACTAGCGGTGAGCAGTTCTTC. The full variable domain, in which reference TRBV9 and TRBJ2-1 provide the parts outside the CDR3, is DSGVTQTPKHLITATGQRVTLRCSPRSGDLSVYWYQQSLDQGLQFLIQYYNGEERAKGNILERFSAQQFPDLHSELNLSSLELGDSALYFCASSGIRETSGEQFFGPGTRLTVL.

This clonotype was observed many times. This chain connects TRBV7-8 to TRBJ2-7; the D is unclear. The CDR3 totals 13 residues. Trimming removed 3 bases from V and 6 bases from J, with 12 bases in between. The germline V gene has CDR1 SGHVS and CDR2 FQNEAQ. CDR3: CASSFDRVSEQYF. DNA of the CDR3: TGTGCCAGCAGCTTTGATCGGGTCTCCGAGCAGTACTTC.

This clonotype was found a few times. This chain connects TRBV25-1 to TRBJ1-6; no clear D. Germline CDR1 MGHDK, CDR2 SYGVNS. This CDR3 spans 15 amino acids. With 3 bases removed from V and 0 bases from J, the gap between germline ends came to 6 bases. The CDR3 region is CASSEESSYNSPLHF. For the CDR3, the DNA is TGTGCCAGCAGTGAGGAGAGCTCCTATAATTCACCCCTCCACTTT.

This clonotype has at least ten counts. The chain uses TRBV20-1 and TRBJ1-5, with unresolved D. Trimming took 6 bases from V and 3 from J, leaving 15 bases between them. The germline gives CDR1 DFQATT, CDR2 SNEGSKA (reference sequence). CDR3 length: 14 amino acids. Written as DNA, the CDR3 is TGCAGTGCCCTAGAGGACGGATACAATCAGCCCCAGCATTTT. It codes for CSALEDGYNQPQHF.

This clonotype was observed at least ten times. The V call is TRBV5-1, the J call TRBJ2-2, with TRBD1 identical over 10 bases. The J segment lost 4 bases and the V segment lost 6 bases, leaving 9 bases of the junction unmatched. Germline V gene data show CDR1 as SGHRS and CDR2 as YFSETQ. The CDR3 length is 16 residues. CDR3 in amino acids: CASTSTGTGVTGELFF. CDR3 in DNA: TGCGCCAGCACCTCAACGGGGACAGGGGTCACCGGGGAGCTGTTTTTT.

This clonotype showed up many times. The chain recombines TRBV4-2 with TRBJ1-5, with D perhaps TRBD1 (5 bases). CDR3 length: 15 amino acids. V lost 4 bases and J lost 0, with 10 bases in between. Looked up from germline, CDR1 is LGHNA and CDR2 is YNFKEQ. The CDR3 here is CASSPEGDSNQPQHF. Here the CDR3 DNA reads TGTGCCAGCAGCCCTGAAGGGGATAGCAATCAGCCCCAGCATTTT.

Note on this clonotype: A much larger clonotype is one base distant, so this may be a read error. The CDR3 bases are TGTGTCAGCAGCTTATTAGGACAGGGGGCGTCAGATACGCAGTATTTT. It is translated as CVSSLLGQGASDTQYF. V usage is TRBV7-2 and J usage is TRBJ2-3; the match to TRBD1 covers 11 bases. Germline V gene lookup returns CDR1 SGHTA and CDR2 FQGNSA. This CDR3 has 16 residues.

This clonotype was seen many times. The chain employs TRBV7-2 and TRBJ1-2; perhaps TRBD1 as D (5 bases). The CDR3 runs 15 residues. The germline V gene has CDR1 SGHTA and CDR2 FQGNSA. Trimming stripped 3 bases from V and 2 bases from J, with 13 bases between. CDR3 bases: TGTGCCAGCAGCTTGGGGACGGCGAAAAACTATGGCTACACCTTC. It yields the protein CASSLGTAKNYGYTF.

The chain couples TRBV5-1 to TRBJ2-5; D is perhaps TRBD1 (6 bases). Germline assignment: CDR1 SGHRS and CDR2 YFSETQ. Deletions cut 3 bases from V and 5 bases from J, with 14 bases between. This CDR3 has 14 amino acids. DNA for the CDR3: TGCGCCAGCAGCTCGCTGACAGGTCCGGAGACCCAGTACTTC. Its protein product is CASSSLTGPETQYF.

This clonotype has a count of ten or more. This chain joins TRBV7-3 and TRBJ2-1; TRBD2 matches at 15 bases. The CDR3 length is 14 residues. Trimming at V came to 3 bases and at J to 12 bases, leaving 3 bases not matched to a gene. Germline V gene lookup returns CDR1 SGHTA and CDR2 FQGTGA. CDR3 in DNA: TGTGCCAGCAGCTTCGGGACTAGCGGGGGGACGCAGTTCTTC. The encoded protein is CASSFGTSGGTQFF.

This clonotype is labeled as medium-sized (0.01 to 0.1%). V and J are TRBV29-1 and TRBJ2-1; no definite D call. Germline lookup yields CDR1 SQVTM and CDR2 ANQGSEA. Trimming removed 4 bases at V and 5 bases at J, with 12 bases between. This CDR3 is built from 13 residues. The CDR3 DNA is TGCAGCGTTGCTCCGCGATTCAACAATGAGCAGTTCTTC. Translating gives CSVAPRFNNEQFF.